The present entry profiles one T cell receptor beta chain with its context. Its specificity is unknown. The data were obtained in a study of graft-versus-host responses after intestinal transplantation. Repertoires were generated with immunoSEQ multiplex PCR, while TCRdb's copy carries only in-frame clones and drops some. Altogether about 90,000 clones are present, approximately 92% being singletons, with the ten largest covering approximately 1%. Study-level results: GvH clones surfaced in recipient marrow, some emerging earlier in ileum or blood.

CDR3 length: 14 residues. Germline V gene sequence: CDR1 MGHDK, CDR2 SYGVNS. Deletions cut 3 bases from V and 3 bases from J, with 11 bases between. The chain recombines TRBV25-1 with TRBJ2-5; tentatively, D is TRBD2 (5 bases). The starting material was unstimulated CD8+ T cells sorted from spleen or lymph node cells, obtained before transplant. The TCR was taken from a human donor who was the organ donor for an intestinal transplant. CDR3 sequence: CASSDPDGEETQYF. In DNA form, the CDR3 reads TGTGCCAGCAGTGACCCGGACGGGGAAGAGACCCAGTACTTC. Complete variable domain (other parts from reference TRBV25-1 and TRBJ2-5): EADIYQTPRYLVIGTGKKITLECSQTMGHDKMYWYQQDPGMELHLIHYSYGVNSTEKGDLSSESTVSRIRTEHFPLTLESARPSHTSQYLCASSDPDGEETQYFGPGTRLLVL.